The present entry profiles one T cell receptor (beta chain) with its context. Its antigen is unknown. Individuals selected for sequencing had exhibited CD8+CD57+ cell expansion on flow cytometry. V was pared by 0 bases and J by 2 bases, with 22 bases between. This CDR3 contains 19 residues. The germline CDR1 and CDR2 sequences are SGHAT and FQNNGV. This record comes from a study of CD8+CD57+ T cells in acquired aplastic anemia. Study at large: The average for DNA from sorted CD4+ and CD8+ cells was 3.2 ug. The study's findings and limits: Approximately 27 CD8+ CDR3 sequences occurred in both the patients and the controls.

TCR beta VDJ and CDR3 were profiled, and genomic DNA was the template. TCRdb processed the reads anew with MiXCR; each CDR3 protein has one entry. The data hold about 270,000 distinct CDR3 sequences, with roughly 80% observed a single time. The chain is built from TRBV11-2 and TRBJ1-2; TRBD1 is a possible D gene (5 bases). This TCR came from a human donor with aplastic anemia. The sequencing input was sorted CD4+, CD8+, or CD8+CD57+ T cells (not recorded which) from PBMCs. The CDR3 nucleotides read TGTGCCAGCAGCTTAGAAGCTAGCGGGGGAAGAGGGTCAAACTATGGCTACACCTTC. Its protein is CASSLEASGGRGSNYGYTF.